This paragraph covers one T cell receptor (beta chain) sequence. This sample stems from a study of blood T cell repertoires in COVID-19. Study-level information: Acute-phase and convalescent COVID-19 samples originated in the United States, Italy and Spain. The analysed material was cDNA or gDNA that came from T cells, B-cell-depleted T cells, or PBMCs.

Germline lookup yields CDR1 MNHEY and CDR2 SVGAGI. The V gene lost 2 bases and the J gene lost 8 bases, with 6 bases spanning the gap. The CDR3 contains 11 residues. TCRdb's table, derived via immunoSEQ multiplex PCR, lists solely in-frame clones and lacks some. The sample yields around 200,000 clones, 85% to 90% seen once. J is TRBJ1-2 and V is TRBV6-5, with D unclear. Sequencing was done on a sample of peripheral blood. This TCR derives from a woman aged 18-29 years who had recovered from COVID-19. This CDR3 is CASSYGGGYTF. CDR3 nucleotides: TGTGCCAGCAGTTACGGCGGGGGCTACACCTTC.